Below, 23 T cell receptor beta chains from the same sample are listed, as sequenced in a study of beta chain features in type 1 diabetes. Sequenced material consisted of expressed TCRB transcripts (all of the isolated RNA was reverse transcribed). The data were produced by immunoSEQ multiplex PCR, yet TCRdb's version contains in-frame clones alone and is incomplete. The repertoire holds 300,000 or so clones, 14% seen once, with about 0.015% in the top ten. Study outcomes and limitations: Type 1 diabetes patients had moderately but significantly shorter TCRB CDR3s in all four CD4+ subsets.

These receptors' antigens are unknown. The sequenced sample was naive CD4+ T cells from blood. The receptor set was obtained from a man between 25 and 39 years old with type 1 diabetes.

This clone was picked up a small number of times. The chain joins TRBV2 to TRBJ2-5, with 7 nucleotides matching TRBD1. CDR3 length: 15 residues. V gave up 4 bases and J gave up 5 bases; unmatched junction bases: 10. CDR1 and CDR2 from the germline V gene are SNHLY and FYNNEI. CDR3 coding DNA: TGTGCCAGCAGTGGAAGACAGGGCGGTGGGGAGACCCAGTACTTC. Residues: CASSGRQGGGETQYF. Filled out from reference TRBV2 and TRBJ2-5, the complete variable domain reads EPEVTQTPSHQVTQMGQEVILRCVPISNHLYFYWYRQILGQKVEFLVSFYNNEISEKSEIFDDQFSVERPDGSNFTLKIRSTKLEDSAMYFCASSGRQGGGETQYFGPGTRLLVL.

Only a few counts were recorded for this clone. The chain carries TRBV5-1 and TRBJ2-7; TRBD1 agrees at 11 bases. The CDR3 has 14 residues. CDR1 and CDR2 from the germline V gene are SGHRS and YFSETQ. Trimming took 4 bases from V and 5 from J; bases not matched to a gene: 5. CDR3 amino acids: CASSRGTGGHEQYF. The DNA of the CDR3 is TGCGCCAGCAGCAGGGGGACAGGGGGACACGAGCAGTACTTC.

The table lists this clone with a few counts. J is TRBJ1-5 and V is TRBV25-1; perhaps TRBD1 as D (6 bases). The CDR3 has 14 residues. Germline-derived CDR1 and CDR2 are MGHDK and SYGVNS. V lost 3 bases, J lost 3 bases, and 9 bases lay in between. The CDR3 is CASSDSGDNQPQHF. DNA for the CDR3: TGTGCCAGCAGTGACTCAGGGGACAATCAGCCCCAGCATTTT.

This clone was detected a few times. The V call is TRBV2, the J call TRBJ1-5; 9 nucleotides match TRBD1. CDR3 size: 15 residues. Germline-derived CDR1 and CDR2 are SNHLY and FYNNEI. With V trimmed by 5 bases and J by 3 bases, 5 bases remained unmatched. The CDR3 coding sequence is TGTGCCAGCAGTCGGGACAGGGCCTCCAATCAGCCCCAGCATTTT. Amino acid sequence: CASSRDRASNQPQHF.

V and J are TRBV5-4 and TRBJ2-3; TRBD2 aligns across 7 bases. The CDR3 consists of 14 residues. CDR1 and CDR2 (germline): SGHNT, YYREEE (reference sequence). The ends lost 2 bases at V and 4 bases at J; junction bases unmatched: 4. For the CDR3, the DNA is TGTGCCAGCAGCTTCGGGCTAGCGGCAGATACGCAGTATTTT. Its protein is CASSFGLAADTQYF.

The chain employs TRBV12-2 and TRBJ2-7; the table's D call, TRBD2, has no DNA check behind it. TRBV12-2 is a known pseudogene. This CDR3 is built from 15 residues. The chain's CDR3 is CASRHRIAAIYEQYF. CDR3 in DNA: TGTGCAAGTCGCCATCGAATAGCGGCTATTTACGAGCAGTACTTC.

This clone was seen only a few times. This chain connects TRBV28 to TRBJ2-6; TRBD2 matches at 8 bases. CDR1 is MDHEN and CDR2 is SYDVKM in the germline V gene. The V and J ends lost 3 bases and 2 bases, in that order; junction bases with no gene match: 12. The CDR3 loop spans 19 amino acids. The CDR3, as DNA: TGTGCCAGCAGTTTTGTATTAGCGGGGAAGGGCCCTGGGGCCAACGTCCTGACTTTC. It yields the protein CASSFVLAGKGPGANVLTF.

This clone was seen a few times. The chain recombines TRBV11-2 with TRBJ2-5; 7 bases are a match to TRBD2. The trim removed 3 bases at V and 2 bases at J, leaving 3 bases unmatched. CDR1 is SGHAT, CDR2 FQNNGV, per germline. This CDR3 has 14 amino acids. Here the CDR3 reads CASSFNSGQETQYF. DNA for the CDR3: TGTGCCAGCAGCTTTAATAGCGGGCAAGAGACCCAGTACTTC.

This clone was counted between two and nine times. V gene TRBV2 combines with J gene TRBJ2-7; 10 positions agree with TRBD2. The CDR3 totals 13 residues. Trimming took 6 bases from V and 2 from J; bases not matched to a gene: 1. Germline V gene lookup returns CDR1 SNHLY and CDR2 FYNNEI. The CDR3 DNA follows: TGTGCCAGCAGGGGACTAGCGCCCTACGAGCAGTACTTC. Translating gives CASRGLAPYEQYF.

This chain joins TRBV28 and TRBJ2-5; TRBD2 aligns across 10 bases. Trimming took 7 bases from V and 2 from J; bases not matched to a gene: 4. The germline gives CDR1 MDHEN, CDR2 SYDVKM. There are 14 residues in the CDR3. The CDR3 reads CASNLAGAQETQYF. The CDR3, as DNA: TGTGCCAGCAACCTAGCGGGGGCACAAGAGACCCAGTACTTC.

The rearrangement joins TRBV28 to TRBJ1-1, with a possible D match to TRBD1 (6 bases). In germline, CDR1 is MDHEN, CDR2 SYDVKM. There are 12 residues in the CDR3. Trimming took 5 bases from V and 6 from J, leaving 10 bases between them. CDR3 sequence reads: CASSIRGSEAFF. The CDR3 nucleotides are TGTGCCAGCAGTATCAGGGGATCTGAAGCTTTCTTT.

The chain has TRBV5-6 and TRBJ1-1; 9 nucleotides match TRBD1. The germline V gene encodes CDR1 SGHDT and CDR2 YYEEEE. The CDR3 is 13 amino acids. J was trimmed by 4 bases and V by 3 bases; bases with no gene match: 1. The CDR3 sequence is CASSWTGATEAFF. In nucleotides, the CDR3 is TGTGCCAGCAGCTGGACAGGGGCCACTGAAGCTTTCTTT.

The chain joins TRBV5-1 to TRBJ2-7, with D maybe TRBD1 (7 bases). Germline V lookup: CDR1 SGHRS, CDR2 YFSETQ. The CDR3 totals 16 residues. V was clipped by 2 bases and J by 2 bases, with 17 bases between them. The CDR3 is CASSFMVRGTPYEQYF. CDR3 DNA: TGCGCCAGCAGCTTTATGGTCAGGGGGACTCCCTACGAGCAGTACTTC.

The chain joins TRBV27 to TRBJ1-1; 8 nucleotides agree with TRBD1. The ends lost 4 bases at V and 3 bases at J; junction bases unmatched: 10. This CDR3 contains 16 residues. Per germline, CDR1 MNHEY and CDR2 SMNVEV (reference sequence). The chain's CDR3 is CASSYIRTGKDTEAFF. The CDR3 DNA is TGTGCCAGCAGTTATATAAGGACAGGGAAGGACACTGAAGCTTTCTTT.

This clone was seen a handful of times. The rearrangement joins TRBV7-3 to TRBJ2-3, with 7 bases identical to TRBD1. Germline V gene lookup returns CDR1 SGHTA and CDR2 FQGTGA. This CDR3 spans 14 amino acids. The trim removed 5 bases at V and 6 bases at J, leaving 8 bases unmatched. The CDR3: CASSRGQAGDTQYF. Here the CDR3 DNA reads TGTGCCAGCAGCCGAGGACAGGCCGGGGATACGCAGTATTTT.

The chain employs TRBV15 and TRBJ2-7; TRBD2 matches 8 bases. V gave up 0 bases and J gave up 3 bases; unmatched junction bases: 16. Looked up from germline, CDR1 is LNHNV and CDR2 is YYDKDF (reference sequence). This CDR3 has 19 residues. The CDR3 DNA reads TGTGCCACCAGCAGAGATCTCGTCGGGCGGGCTAGCGGGTTCTACGAGCAGTACTTC. Translation gives CATSRDLVGRASGFYEQYF. The full variable domain, rest sourced from reference TRBV15 and TRBJ2-7, is DAMVIQNPRYQVTQFGKPVTLSCSQTLNHNVMYWYQQKSSQAPKLLFHYYDKDFNNEADTPDNFQSRRPNTSFCFLDIRSPGLGDTAMYLCATSRDLVGRASGFYEQYFGPGTRLTVT.

This clone was counted between two and nine times. Other DNA sequences in the same sample also yield this CDR3. CDR3 sequence: CASSVGQNTGELFF. For the CDR3, the DNA is TGTGCCAGCAGCGTAGGTCAGAATACCGGGGAGCTGTTTTTT. This chain links TRBV9 with TRBJ2-2; D gene unclear. There are 14 residues in the CDR3. The germline V gene has CDR1 SGDLS and CDR2 YYNGEE. Trimming left V 0 bases short and J 5 bases short, with 8 bases between.

This chain uses TRBV7-3 with TRBJ2-1, with TRBD1 matching 10 bases. CDR3 size: 16 residues. V lost 0 bases, J lost 6 bases, and 5 bases stayed unmatched. Germline loops: CDR1 SGHTA, CDR2 FQGTGA. The CDR3 region has the DNA TGTGCCAGCAGCTTAACGACCGGGACAGGGGTCAATGAGCAGTTCTTC. This gives the protein CASSLTTGTGVNEQFF.

This clone was found a few times. CDR3 nucleotide sequence: TGTGCCAGTAGTATGGGAATCCAGGGTTTTCGTCAGCCCCAGCATTTT. Residues: CASSMGIQGFRQPQHF. The genes are TRBV19 and TRBJ1-5, with a weak D call TRBD1 (5 bases). The germline gives CDR1 LNHDA, CDR2 SQIVND (reference sequence). Trimming cost V 3 bases and J 6 bases, with 18 bases left between them. CDR3 length: 16 residues.

Here the CDR3 DNA reads TGTGCCAGCAAGCCGGGACACTGGGGGGGAAACACTGAAGCTTTCTTT. Translated, it gives CASKPGHWGGNTEAFF. The chain uses TRBV7-9 and TRBJ1-1; weak D call: TRBD1 (6 bases). This CDR3 has 16 residues. Trimming stripped 7 bases from V and 2 bases from J, with 20 bases between. Per the germline V gene, CDR1 is SEHNR and CDR2 is FQNEAQ (reference sequence). Looking up the rest from reference TRBV7-9 and TRBJ1-1 gives the full variable domain: DTGVSQNPRHKITKRGQNVTFRCDPISEHNRLYWYRQTLGQGPEFLTYFQNEAQLEKSRLLSDRFSAERPKGSFSTLEIQRTEQGDSAMYLCASKPGHWGGNTEAFFGQGTRLTVV.

The chain recombines TRBV7-2 with TRBJ2-3; 11 positions match TRBD2. Losses at the gene ends were 11 bases for V and 4 bases for J; bases not matched to a gene: 5. This CDR3 comprises 13 residues. Germline CDR1 SGHTA, CDR2 FQGNSA. CDR3 in DNA: TGTGCCCTTAGCGGGAGGGTGTCAGATACGCAGTATTTT. It codes for CALSGRVSDTQYF.

This clone was counted a few times. The chain is built from TRBV4-2 and TRBJ2-7; 10 bases match TRBD1. CDR1 LGHNA and CDR2 YNFKEQ come from the germline V gene. The trim removed 0 bases at V and 4 bases at J, leaving 6 bases unmatched. The CDR3 totals 16 residues. This CDR3 is CASSQEGQGPAYEQYF. CDR3 in DNA: TGTGCCAGCAGCCAAGAGGGACAGGGGCCCGCTTACGAGCAGTACTTC.

This clone has more than one count but fewer than ten. The rearrangement links TRBV14 to TRBJ2-4, with a weak D call TRBD1 (6 bases). V was trimmed by 2 bases and J by 8 bases, leaving 13 bases between them. Germline CDR1 SGHDN, CDR2 FVKESK. There are 14 residues in the CDR3. This chain's CDR3 is CASSQRQAPDIQYF. DNA for the CDR3: TGTGCCAGCAGCCAACGACAGGCTCCCGACATTCAGTACTTC.